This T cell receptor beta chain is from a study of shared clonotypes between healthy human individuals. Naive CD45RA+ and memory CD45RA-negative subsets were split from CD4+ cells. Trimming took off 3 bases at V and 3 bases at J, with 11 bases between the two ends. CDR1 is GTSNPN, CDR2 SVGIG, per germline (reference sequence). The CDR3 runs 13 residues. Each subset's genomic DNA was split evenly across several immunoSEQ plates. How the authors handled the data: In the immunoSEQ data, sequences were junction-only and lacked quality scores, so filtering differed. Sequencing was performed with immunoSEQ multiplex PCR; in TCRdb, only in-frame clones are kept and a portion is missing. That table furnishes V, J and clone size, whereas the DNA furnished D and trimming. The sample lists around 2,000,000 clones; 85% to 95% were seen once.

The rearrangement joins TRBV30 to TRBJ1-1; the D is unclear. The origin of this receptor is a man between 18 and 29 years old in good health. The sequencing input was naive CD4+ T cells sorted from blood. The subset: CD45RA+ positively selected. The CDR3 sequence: CAWRRGLHTEAFF. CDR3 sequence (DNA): TGTGCCTGGAGACGAGGGTTGCACACTGAAGCTTTCTTT. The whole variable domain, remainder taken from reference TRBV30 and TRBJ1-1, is SQTIHQWPATLVQPVGSPLSLECTVEGTSNPNLYWYRQAAGRGLQLLFYSVGIGQISSEVPQNLSASRPQDRQFILSSKKLLLSDSGFYLCAWRRGLHTEAFFGQGTRLTVV.